The clone carrying this TCR beta chain was counted at least ten times. The time point denotes: sample taken at primary tumor resection. From tumor, nontumor lung or frozen PBMC, whole RNA was taken unsorted for sequencing. The donor population consisted of roughly 70 patients with untreated, early-stage non-small cell lung cancer. The data belong to a study of spatial heterogeneity in lung cancer. Study-level information: Alpha-chain sequences were consistently detected in smaller numbers than beta-chain sequences.

This CDR3 spans 15 amino acids. Trimming pared 1 base from V and 15 bases from J, leaving 23 bases between. Germline assignment: CDR1 SGHRS and CDR2 YFSETQ. Single TCR cDNA molecules each had their own unique molecular identifier. TCRdb fed the 5' RACE reads into MiXCR, producing one record per CDR3 protein. The sample yields more than 35,000 distinct CDR3 sequences, around 5.2% seen once. This chain uses TRBV5-1 with TRBJ2-4; TRBD1 might be the D (6 bases). This receptor was identified in a female donor with early-stage non-small cell lung cancer. Sequences were derived from PBMCs, sampled at surgery. The DNA of the CDR3 is TGCGCCAGCAGCTTGTATGGCCGATTGGGGGACAATCCGTACTTC. Protein product: CASSLYGRLGDNPYF.